This is a list of T cell receptor beta chains from one sample in a study of cytomegalovirus exposure and HLA in healthy donors. Assay: immunoSEQ multiplex PCR; the TCRdb copy retains only in-frame clones and omits some. The data contain about 97,000 clones, 63% of them seen just once; the ten biggest clones take up around 5%. The sample was PBMCs. The receptors were sampled from a human donor in good health. The CDR3 runs from the conserved cysteine through the conserved F or W. D genes are given only for firm matches. The size entry is marked missing in some rows and otherwise reads once, few, many or a size class.

J	D	size	V	DNA	CDR3
TRBJ2-7	NA	few	TRBV10-2	TGCGCCAGCAGTAACGGAGCCTACGAGCAGTACTTC	CASSNGAYEQYF
TRBJ1-1	TRBD1	once	TRBV29-1	TGCAGCGGCGGGGACAGCCCTGTGAACACTGAAGCTTTCTTT	CSGGDSPVNTEAFF
TRBJ1-2	NA	NA	TRBV19	TGTGCCAGTAGTATCAGACAGGCCAGTGGCAGCTACACCTTC	CASSIRQASGSYTF
TRBJ1-2	TRBD1	NA	TRBV2	TGTGCCAGCAGTGAGGACAGGGGGGTTGGCGGCTACACCTTC	CASSEDRGVGGYTF
TRBJ2-2	NA	once	TRBV7-2	TGTGCCAGCATGGGGCAGGAAAACACCGGGGAGCTGTTTTTT	CASMGQENTGELFF
TRBJ2-2	TRBD1	NA	TRBV4-1	TGCGCCAGCAGCCGGGGACAGGAGAACACCGGGGAGCTGTTTTTT	CASSRGQENTGELFF
TRBJ2-3	TRBD1	NA	TRBV7-9	TGTGCCAGCAGTTCCCGACAGGGCTCCACAGATACGCAGTATTTT	CASSSRQGSTDTQYF
TRBJ2-2	NA	NA	TRBV13	TGTGCCAGCAGTAGCTCAGCGGAGCACTACACCGGGGAGCTGTTTTTT	CASSSSAEHYTGELFF
TRBJ2-3	TRBD1	NA	TRBV29-1	TGCAGCGTAGACGACAGGGGGCTCGAAGATACGCAGTATTTT	CSVDDRGLEDTQYF
TRBJ2-5	NA	NA	TRBV6-5	TGTGCCAGCAGTCCACGTCGTCGGGAGACCCAGTACTTC	CASSPRRRETQYF
TRBJ2-1	TRBD2	NA	TRBV5-1	TGCGCCAGTAAGGTAGGACTAGCGGGAACCTCCTACAATGAGCAGTTCTTC	CASKVGLAGTSYNEQFF
TRBJ2-5	TRBD2	few	TRBV9	TGTGCCAGCAGCGAGGGGAGGGGCCAAGAGACCCAGTACTTC	CASSEGRGQETQYF
TRBJ2-7	NA	few	TRBV4-1	TGCGCCAGCAGCCGAATAGGAGCCTACGAGCAGTACTTC	CASSRIGAYEQYF
TRBJ2-3	TRBD1	NA	TRBV18	TGTGCCAGCTCACTAACCGGGACAGCAAGAGATACGCAGTATTTT	CASSLTGTARDTQYF
TRBJ2-7	NA	few	TRBV2	TGTGCCATCGAACAGGGCTACGAGCAGTACTTC	CAIEQGYEQYF
TRBJ2-2	NA	NA	TRBV7-2	TGTGCCAGCAGCTGGGTACAGGGCTATGACACCGGGGAGCTGTTTTTT	CASSWVQGYDTGELFF
TRBJ1-5	TRBD1	few	TRBV4-1	TGCGCCAGCAGCCAAGGGGTTGGAGGGGGCCGGAATCAGCCCCAGCATTTT	CASSQGVGGGRNQPQHF
TRBJ1-2	NA	few	TRBV28	TGTGCCAGCAGTTTCCAGGGGAAGAACTATGGCTACACCTTC	CASSFQGKNYGYTF
TRBJ1-2	NA	few	TRBV19	TGTGCCAGTAACCCGAACCAGAACCTCTATGGCTACACCTTC	CASNPNQNLYGYTF
TRBJ2-2	NA	NA	TRBV18	TGTGCCAGCTCACCACCGTCAGGGGTCGGGGAGCTGTTTTTT	CASSPPSGVGELFF
TRBJ1-5	TRBD1	NA	TRBV10-3	TGTGCCATCAGTGATACAGGGGACGCGGGTCAGCCCCAGCATTTT	CAISDTGDAGQPQHF
TRBJ1-1	TRBD1	NA	TRBV9	TGTGCCAGCAAGGGACAGGGTATTGAAGCTTTCTTT	CASKGQGIEAFF
TRBJ2-7	TRBD1	few	TRBV7-9	TGTGCCAGCAGCGAAGGGGGGACAGGACTCTACGAGCAGTACTTC	CASSEGGTGLYEQYF
TRBJ2-3	TRBD2	NA	TRBV5-4	TGTGCCAGCGGGAGGGGCACAGATACGCAGTATTTT	CASGRGTDTQYF
TRBJ2-7	NA	NA	TRBV28	TGTGCCAGCAGTTTAGGGTCTCCTAGCTGGCACTACGAGCAGTACTTC	CASSLGSPSWHYEQYF
TRBJ1-1	NA	few	TRBV6-5	TGTGCCAGCAGTTACGGACAGACTGAAGCTTTCTTT	CASSYGQTEAFF
TRBJ1-4	NA	NA	TRBV2	TGTGCCAGCAGTGCGACAGGCTATAATGAAAAACTGTTTTTT	CASSATGYNEKLFF
TRBJ2-1	TRBD2	NA	TRBV7-8	TGTGCCAGCAGCTTAGCGGGTAGCGGGAGTGTGTATGAGCAGTTCTTC	CASSLAGSGSVYEQFF
TRBJ1-1	TRBD1	NA	TRBV19	TGTGCCAGTAGTGTGGGGACAGGGCTCATGAACACTGAAGCTTTCTTT	CASSVGTGLMNTEAFF
TRBJ2-7	TRBD2	NA	TRBV6-6	TGTGCCAGCAGTAATCGGGGGACTAGCGGGAGTTACGAGCAGTACTTC	CASSNRGTSGSYEQYF
TRBJ2-2	TRBD2	NA	TRBV27	TGTGCCAGCAATACCGGGACTAGCGGGAGCACCGGGGAGCTGTTTTTT	CASNTGTSGSTGELFF
TRBJ2-7	NA	NA	TRBV28	TGTGCCAGCAGTTTAGAGCATTTCGAGCAGTACTTC	CASSLEHFEQYF
TRBJ2-3	TRBD2	NA	TRBV4-1	TGCGCCAGCAGCCAAGGCCTAGCGGGAGTCATGTTCCTTGATACGCAGTATTTT	CASSQGLAGVMFLDTQYF
TRBJ2-7	TRBD1	NA	TRBV4-1	TGCGCCAGCAGCCAAGATTTTTCTACAGGGGGCCTCTCCTACGAGCAGTACTTC	CASSQDFSTGGLSYEQYF
TRBJ2-1	TRBD2	once	TRBV4-1	TGCGCCAGCAGCCAGACGCCTCCGGGGACTAGCTACAATGAGCAGTTCTTC	CASSQTPPGTSYNEQFF
TRBJ2-5	NA	few	TRBV10-2	TGCGCCAGCAGTGACGGGGGCGGGGGTAGCGAAGAGACCCAGTACTTC	CASSDGGGGSEETQYF
TRBJ2-7	NA	NA	TRBV18	TGTGCCAGCTCAACAGGGACCAGGGAAGTCTACGAGCAGTACTTC	CASSTGTREVYEQYF
TRBJ2-7	TRBD2	NA	TRBV7-9	TGTGCCAGCAGCCCCCCGGGGGGGGACTACGAGCAGTACTTC	CASSPPGGDYEQYF
TRBJ1-2	TRBD1	NA	TRBV5-1	TGCGCCAGCAGCTCCCGGACAGGGGGCGCCTATGGCTACACCTTC	CASSSRTGGAYGYTF
TRBJ1-1	NA	few	TRBV7-2	TGTGCCAGCAGCTTACGAGGGCTTGGCATGAACACTGAAGCTTTCTTT	CASSLRGLGMNTEAFF
TRBJ2-3	TRBD2	NA	TRBV4-1	TGCGCCAGCAGCCGGAAGCTAGCGGGAGATCTCCCAGATACGCAGTATTTT	CASSRKLAGDLPDTQYF
TRBJ1-1	NA	NA	TRBV5-1	TGCGCCAGCAGCTTGTTTACAGTTAGGGGCACTGAAGCTTTCTTT	CASSLFTVRGTEAFF
TRBJ2-4	TRBD2	NA	TRBV19	TGTGCCAGTAGTATAGGCGGGAGTACCAAAAACATTCAGTACTTC	CASSIGGSTKNIQYF
TRBJ2-2	TRBD2	few	TRBV2	TGTGCCAGCAGTGGGACTAGCGGGAGCACCGGGGAGCTGTTTTTT	CASSGTSGSTGELFF
TRBJ2-1	TRBD2	once	TRBV5-1	TGCGCCAGCAGCTTGTCCCCGACTAGCGGGCAGGGGAATGAGCAGTTCTTC	CASSLSPTSGQGNEQFF
TRBJ2-3	NA	NA	TRBV21-1	TGTGCCAGCAGCAAAGAGCGGTCGACTAGTGTACTAACAGATACGCAGTATTTT	CASSKERSTSVLTDTQYF
TRBJ1-3	TRBD1	few	TRBV2	TGTGCCAGCAGGATAGGACAGGGGAGTAACACCATATATTTT	CASRIGQGSNTIYF
TRBJ2-7	NA	NA	TRBV18	TGTGCCAGCTCCCCTGGACTACGGAGCTCCTACGAGCAGTACTTC	CASSPGLRSSYEQYF
TRBJ2-7	TRBD1	NA	TRBV6-1	TGTGCCAGCAGAACTAGGACAGGCCTCTCCGAGCAGTACTTC	CASRTRTGLSEQYF
TRBJ2-1	NA	NA	TRBV20-1	TGCAGTGCTAGAAAGGGGAATGAGCAGTTCTTC	CSARKGNEQFF
TRBJ2-2	NA	NA	TRBV10-3	TGTGCCATCAAGGCCCAGGGTGGTACCGGGGAGCTGTTTTTT	CAIKAQGGTGELFF
TRBJ2-1	TRBD2	NA	TRBV27	TGTGCCAGCAGTTTAGTGGCTAGCGGGAGCTTTGAGCAGTTCTTC	CASSLVASGSFEQFF
TRBJ1-6	TRBD1	NA	TRBV14	TGTGCCAGCAGCTCGGACAGGGTAGCCTCACCCCTCCACTTT	CASSSDRVASPLHF
TRBJ2-1	NA	few	TRBV30	TGTGCCTGGAGGGGGGGTACTTACAATGAGCAGTTCTTC	CAWRGGTYNEQFF
TRBJ2-3	TRBD1	NA	TRBV6-5	TGTGCCAGCAGTTACATCGGGACAGGGGAAGATACGCAGTATTTT	CASSYIGTGEDTQYF
TRBJ2-7	TRBD1	NA	TRBV28	TGTGCCAGCAGTCCGGACAGGGGGCAGGACGAGCAGTACTTC	CASSPDRGQDEQYF
TRBJ1-1	TRBD1	NA	TRBV5-8	TGTGCCAGCAGTTATACCGGGACAGCCTCTGAAGCTTTCTTT	CASSYTGTASEAFF
TRBJ2-3	TRBD2	NA	TRBV4-1	TGCGCCAGCAGCCAAGAACTAGCGAGCACAGATACGCAGTATTTT	CASSQELASTDTQYF
TRBJ1-1	TRBD1	NA	TRBV18	TGTGCCAGCTCACCCAGGACAGGGCCCGCTTTCTTT	CASSPRTGPAFF